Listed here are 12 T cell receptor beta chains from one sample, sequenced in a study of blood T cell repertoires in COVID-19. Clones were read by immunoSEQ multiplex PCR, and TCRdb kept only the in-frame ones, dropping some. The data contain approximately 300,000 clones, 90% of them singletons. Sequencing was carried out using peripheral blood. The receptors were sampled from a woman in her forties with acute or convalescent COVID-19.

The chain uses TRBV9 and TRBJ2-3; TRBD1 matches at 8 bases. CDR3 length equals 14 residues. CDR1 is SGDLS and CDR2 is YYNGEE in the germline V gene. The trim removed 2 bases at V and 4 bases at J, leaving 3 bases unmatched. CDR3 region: CASSVTGGSDTQYF. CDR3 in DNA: TGTGCCAGCAGCGTTACAGGGGGGTCAGATACGCAGTATTTT.

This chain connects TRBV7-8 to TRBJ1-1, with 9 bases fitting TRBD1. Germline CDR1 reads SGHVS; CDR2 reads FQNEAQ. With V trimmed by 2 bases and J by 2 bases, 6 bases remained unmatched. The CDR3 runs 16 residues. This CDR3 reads CASSLHPGQGNTEAFF. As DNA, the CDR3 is TGTGCCAGCAGCTTACACCCGGGACAGGGCAACACTGAAGCTTTCTTT.

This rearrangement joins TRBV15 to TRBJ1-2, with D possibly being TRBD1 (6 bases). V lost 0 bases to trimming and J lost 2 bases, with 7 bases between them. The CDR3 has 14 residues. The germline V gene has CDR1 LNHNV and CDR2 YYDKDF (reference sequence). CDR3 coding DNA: TGTGCCACCAGCAGAGAACAGGGAAACTATGGCTACACCTTC. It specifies CATSREQGNYGYTF.

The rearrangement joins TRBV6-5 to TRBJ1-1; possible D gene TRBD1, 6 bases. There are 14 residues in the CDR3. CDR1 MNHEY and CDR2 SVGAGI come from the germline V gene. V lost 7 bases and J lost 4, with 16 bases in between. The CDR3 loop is CASTSGGLGTEAFF. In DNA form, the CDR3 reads TGTGCCAGCACCTCCGGGGGGCTGGGCACTGAAGCTTTCTTT.

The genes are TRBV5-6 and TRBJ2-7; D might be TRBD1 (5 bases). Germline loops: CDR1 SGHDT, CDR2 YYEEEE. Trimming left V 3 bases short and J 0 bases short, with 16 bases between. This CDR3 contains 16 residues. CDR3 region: CASSWGGAASSYEQYV. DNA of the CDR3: TGTGCCAGCAGCTGGGGTGGGGCAGCGAGCTCCTACGAGCAGTACGTC.

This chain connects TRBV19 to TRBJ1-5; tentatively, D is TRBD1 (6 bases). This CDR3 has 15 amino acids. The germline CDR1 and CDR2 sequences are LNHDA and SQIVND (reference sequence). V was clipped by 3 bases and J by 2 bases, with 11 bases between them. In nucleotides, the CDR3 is TGTGCCAGTAGTATCGAGGGGGATGGCAATCAGCCCCAGCATTTT. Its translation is CASSIEGDGNQPQHF.

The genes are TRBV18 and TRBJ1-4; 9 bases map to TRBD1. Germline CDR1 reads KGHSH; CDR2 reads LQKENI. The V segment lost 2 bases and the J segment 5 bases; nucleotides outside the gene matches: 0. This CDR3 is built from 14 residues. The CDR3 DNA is TGTGCCAGCTCACCAGGGACAGGGAATGAAAAACTGTTTTTT. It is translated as CASSPGTGNEKLFF.

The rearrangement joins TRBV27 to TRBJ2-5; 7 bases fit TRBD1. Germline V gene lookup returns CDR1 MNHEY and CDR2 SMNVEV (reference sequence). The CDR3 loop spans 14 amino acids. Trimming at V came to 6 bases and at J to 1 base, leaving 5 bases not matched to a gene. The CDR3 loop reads CASSLGTAQETQYF. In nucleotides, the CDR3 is TGTGCCAGCAGCCTCGGGACAGCCCAAGAGACCCAGTACTTC.

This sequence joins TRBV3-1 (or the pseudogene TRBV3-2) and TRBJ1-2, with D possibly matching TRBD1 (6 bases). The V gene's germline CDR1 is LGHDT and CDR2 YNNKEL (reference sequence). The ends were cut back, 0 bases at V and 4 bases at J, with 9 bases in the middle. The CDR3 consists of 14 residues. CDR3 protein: CASSQEGGAYGYTF. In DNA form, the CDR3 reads TGTGCCAGCAGCCAAGAGGGGGGGGCCTATGGCTACACCTTC.

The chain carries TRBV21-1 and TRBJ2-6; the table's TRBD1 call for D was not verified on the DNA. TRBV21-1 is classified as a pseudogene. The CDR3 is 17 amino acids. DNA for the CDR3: TGTGCCAGCAGCCCGGCCCGACAGACGGCTGGGGCCAACGTCCTGACTTTC. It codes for CASSPARQTAGANVLTF.

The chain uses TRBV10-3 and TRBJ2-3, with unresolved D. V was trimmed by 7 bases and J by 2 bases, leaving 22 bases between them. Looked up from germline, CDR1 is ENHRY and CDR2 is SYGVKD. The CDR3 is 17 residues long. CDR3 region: CAIKPGWIETVTDTQYF. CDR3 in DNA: TGTGCCATCAAACCGGGTTGGATAGAGACGGTCACAGATACGCAGTATTTT.

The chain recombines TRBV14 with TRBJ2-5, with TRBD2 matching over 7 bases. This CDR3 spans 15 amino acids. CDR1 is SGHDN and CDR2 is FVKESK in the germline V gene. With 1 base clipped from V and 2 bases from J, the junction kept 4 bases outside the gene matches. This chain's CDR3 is CASSQGRGGQETQYF. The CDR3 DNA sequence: TGTGCCAGCAGCCAAGGGCGCGGGGGACAAGAGACCCAGTACTTC.